A selection of T cell receptor beta chains follows, all from one sample in a study of CD8 T cells in ankylosing spondylitis. TCRdb re-called the 5' RACE reads through MiXCR, storing one row per CDR3 protein. The repertoire consists of some 240,000 distinct CDR3 sequences, with over 15% occurring once and the leading ten covering approximately 32%. Sample: blood, either unsorted or a sorted T cell fraction (not recorded which). These receptors were taken from a male donor with ankylosing spondylitis or in good health (not recorded which). The conserved cysteine and the conserved F or W are not part of the CDR3 here. The D gene is left open where the match is weak. A row's size may be missing; if present it is once, few, many or a size class.

v_call	clone_size	j_call	d_call	cdr3_aa
TRBV28	few	TRBJ2-3	TRBD2	ASSSPGRAGGTQY
TRBV11-2	few	TRBJ2-1	NA	ASSSSYSYNEQF
TRBV3-1	NA	TRBJ2-5	TRBD2	ASSQDFPSGGQETQY
TRBV7-8	NA	TRBJ2-3	TRBD2	ASSLFWPSGSSADTQY
TRBV29-1	NA	TRBJ2-1	NA	SGDGQSSYNEQF
TRBV6-5	few	TRBJ2-3	TRBD2	ASSYLAGVGTDTQY
TRBV4-3	NA	TRBJ2-7	NA	ASSQWDNYEQY
TRBV12-5	NA	TRBJ2-1	TRBD2	ASGPGGNEQF
TRBV12-3/TRBV12-4	NA	TRBJ2-7	NA	ASSFAVSGYEQY
TRBV12-3/TRBV12-4	few	TRBJ2-7	TRBD1	ASCHGDSPYEQY
TRBV20-1	NA	TRBJ1-1	NA	SARDLTGYTEAF
TRBV15	NA	TRBJ2-2	TRBD2	ATSRLRTSGRRELF
TRBV20-1	NA	TRBJ2-1	NA	SAREQASSYNEQF
TRBV27	many	TRBJ1-1	NA	ASSSELDTEAF
TRBV20-1	NA	TRBJ2-2	NA	SARGQLSSYTGELF
TRBV5-4	few	TRBJ2-1	NA	ASSSREGGIYGNEQF
TRBV28	NA	TRBJ2-5	TRBD1	ASSPDRSAQY
TRBV20-1	few	TRBJ2-1	NA	SARDRLHNEQF
TRBV10-2	few	TRBJ2-1	TRBD2	ASSERTSFDEQF
TRBV6-5	few	TRBJ1-2	NA	ASSYSQESSYGYT
TRBV4-1	few	TRBJ1-2	NA	ASSQDPLGHPNYGYT
TRBV6-5	many	TRBJ2-3	NA	ASSYGGADTQY
TRBV6-5	NA	TRBJ2-2	TRBD1	ASSYWGQGIAGELF
TRBV7-8	few	TRBJ2-2	TRBD2	ASSLRTSGSFTGELF
TRBV27	NA	TRBJ2-1	TRBD2	ASTSGTSGRDEQF
TRBV7-9	NA	TRBJ1-1	NA	ASSLVPEMNTEAF
TRBV29-1	many	TRBJ1-3	NA	SVRTVSSGNTIY
TRBV11-1	few	TRBJ2-5	TRBD1	ASSLTRTGGRETQY